The 5 T cell receptor beta chains below were found in one sample sequenced in a study of human T cells and chemical hapten exposure. Time point meaning: patch test 3, about 24 weeks after DPC sensitization. Treatment meaning: therapeutic diphenylcyclopropenone sensitization with weekly scalp DPC. Before extraction, the whole blood was not fractionated, and total RNA was taken from it. MiXCR, applied by TCRdb to the RACE reads, yields one record per CDR3 protein. Seen here are about 39,000 distinct CDR3 sequences, roughly 13% observed once, and the top ten hold roughly 2.5%. The source material was whole blood, sampled in connection with sensitization to the hapten diphenylcyclopropenone (DPC). The receptor source for this set is a woman aged 40 to 55 with alopecia areata. Some clones in this sample may be carry-over from other donors' samples.

This clonotype came up a few times. The chain combines TRBV2 with TRBJ1-2, with unresolved D. The V end was cut by 2 bases, the J end by 7 bases, with 11 bases between. The CDR3 runs to 13 residues. Germline V gene lookup returns CDR1 SNHLY and CDR2 FYNNEI. The CDR3 coding sequence is TGTGCCAGCAGTGAAATATATACCCTTGGCTACACCTTC. It encodes CASSEIYTLGYTF.

The chain employs TRBV28 and TRBJ1-2; 7 bases are a match to TRBD1. The CDR3 contains 15 residues. Germline loops: CDR1 MDHEN, CDR2 SYDVKM. The trim removed 3 bases at V and 7 bases at J, leaving 11 bases unmatched. The CDR3 DNA reads TGTGCCAGCAGTTTGGGGACAGCCCCCTTTGGTGGCTACACCTTC. Translation gives CASSLGTAPFGGYTF.

Note on this clonotype: A much larger clone is a single base away; this may be a read error. This rearrangement joins TRBV3-1 to TRBJ1-2; D is unclear. Per the germline V gene, CDR1 is LGHDT and CDR2 is YNNKEL (reference sequence). CDR3 length equals 14 residues. The CDR3 DNA reads as TGTGTCAGCAGCCAAGTAGGACCCAACTATGGCTACACCTTC. Protein: CVSSQVGPNYGYTF.

The rearrangement uses TRBV11-2 and TRBJ1-1, with 9 bases lining up with TRBD1. Losses at the gene ends were 1 base for V and 7 bases for J; bases not matched to a gene: 13. The length of the CDR3 is 17 residues. Germline lookup yields CDR1 SGHAT and CDR2 FQNNGV. CDR3 coding DNA: TGTGCCAGCAGCTTAGCCCAGGGACAGGGCTCTCAGCGTGAAGCTTTCTTT. This encodes CASSLAQGQGSQREAFF.

This clonotype was observed a handful of times. The chain couples TRBV9 to TRBJ2-1, with 7 bases identical to TRBD2. Germline CDR1 is SGDLS and CDR2 is YYNGEE. Trimming took 2 bases from V and 3 from J; bases not matched to a gene: 5. The CDR3 covers 15 residues. CDR3 residues: CASSVFSSGYNEQFF. The CDR3 DNA reads as TGTGCCAGCAGCGTTTTTTCTAGCGGCTACAATGAGCAGTTCTTC.